This T cell receptor beta chain was sequenced in a study of shared clonotypes between healthy human individuals. This clone has a handful of counts. It was into CD45RA+ naive and CD45RA-negative memory subsets that the CD4+ cells were split. Using immunoSEQ multiplex PCR, the repertoire was profiled, and TCRdb retains in-frame clones only, with some absent. The sample gives 2 million to 3 million clones, approximately 94% of which show up once; 0.36% is in the top ten. The TCR comes from a man younger than 35 in good health. Some clones in this sample may be carry-over from other donors' samples. The sample consisted of naive CD4+ T cells from PBMCs. Sample subset: CD45RA+ positively selected.

The CDR3 loop reads CASSTDRGQEEKLFF. Written as DNA, the CDR3 is TGTGCCAGCAGCACGGACAGGGGGCAGGAGGAAAAACTGTTTTTT. This chain connects TRBV7-9 to TRBJ1-4; TRBD1 matches 11 bases. This CDR3 is 15 amino acids long. Germline V gene data show CDR1 as SEHNR and CDR2 as FQNEAQ (reference sequence). The J segment lost 8 bases and the V segment lost 5 bases, leaving 7 bases of the junction unmatched. The full variable domain, its missing parts supplied by reference TRBV7-9 and TRBJ1-4, is DTGVSQNPRHKITKRGQNVTFRCDPISEHNRLYWYRQTLGQGPEFLTYFQNEAQLEKSRLLSDRFSAERPKGSFSTLEIQRTEQGDSAMYLCASSTDRGQEEKLFFGSGTQLSVL.